One T cell receptor (beta chain) is described in this entry. What it binds is not known. The CDR3 totals 12 residues. Germline CDR1 reads GTSNPN; CDR2 reads SVGIG (reference sequence). TCRdb reprocessed the 5' RACE reads, keeping one entry per CDR3 protein, no DNA. In all, the sample yields around 450,000 distinct CDR3 sequences. Skipping T cell sorting, the study isolated total RNA directly from whole blood. This sample stems from a study of monozygotic twins with inflammatory bowel disease. Study-level findings and limits: Separate T cell subtypes could not be resolved from one another.

The chain is built from TRBV30 and TRBJ1-5. The sequenced sample consisted of blood. This receptor was taken from a human donor with ulcerative colitis or Crohn's disease, or a healthy co-twin of an affected twin (not recorded which). CDR3 loop: CAWSDQDQPQHF.